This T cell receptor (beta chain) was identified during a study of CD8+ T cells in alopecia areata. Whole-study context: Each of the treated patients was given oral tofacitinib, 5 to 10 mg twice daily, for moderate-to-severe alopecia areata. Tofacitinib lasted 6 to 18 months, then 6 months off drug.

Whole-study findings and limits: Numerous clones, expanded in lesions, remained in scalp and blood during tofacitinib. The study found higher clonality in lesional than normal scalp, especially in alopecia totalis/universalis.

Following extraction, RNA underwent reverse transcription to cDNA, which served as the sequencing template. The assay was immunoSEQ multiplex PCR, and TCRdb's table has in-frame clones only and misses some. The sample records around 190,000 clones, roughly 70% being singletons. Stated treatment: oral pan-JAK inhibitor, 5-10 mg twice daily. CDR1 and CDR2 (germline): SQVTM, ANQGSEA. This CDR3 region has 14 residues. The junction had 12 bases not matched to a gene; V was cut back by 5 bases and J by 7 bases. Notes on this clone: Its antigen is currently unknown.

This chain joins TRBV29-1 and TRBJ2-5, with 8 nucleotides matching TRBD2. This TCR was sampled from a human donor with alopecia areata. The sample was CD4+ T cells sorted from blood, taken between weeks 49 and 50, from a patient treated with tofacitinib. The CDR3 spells CSVSSGTSGGTQYF. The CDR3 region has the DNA TGCAGCGTTTCCTCCGGGACTAGTGGCGGGACCCAGTACTTC.